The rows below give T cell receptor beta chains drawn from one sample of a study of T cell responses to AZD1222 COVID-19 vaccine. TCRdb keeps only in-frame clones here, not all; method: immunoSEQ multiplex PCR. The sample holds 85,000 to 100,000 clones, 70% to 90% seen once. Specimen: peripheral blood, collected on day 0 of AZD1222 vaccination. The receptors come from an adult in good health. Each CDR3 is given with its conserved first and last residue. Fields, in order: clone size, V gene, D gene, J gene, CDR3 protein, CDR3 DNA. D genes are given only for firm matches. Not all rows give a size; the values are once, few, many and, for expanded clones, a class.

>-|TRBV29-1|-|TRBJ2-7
CSVGGFSYEQYF
TGCAGCGTTGGGGGATTCTCCTACGAGCAGTACTTC
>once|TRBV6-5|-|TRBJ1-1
CASSKSRQAYTEAFF
TGTGCCAGCAGTAAATCTCGACAGGCCTACACTGAAGCTTTCTTT
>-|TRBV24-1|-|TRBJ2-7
CATSDTASYEQYF
TGTGCCACCAGTGATACGGCCTCCTACGAGCAGTACTTC
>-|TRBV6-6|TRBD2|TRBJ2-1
CASSLSPLAGGLLNEQFF
TGTGCCAGCAGTCTAAGCCCTTTAGCGGGGGGGTTATTAAATGAGCAGTTCTTC
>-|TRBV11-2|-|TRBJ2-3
CASSSGFYGDTQYF
TGTGCCAGCAGCTCGGGGTTTTACGGGGATACGCAGTATTTT
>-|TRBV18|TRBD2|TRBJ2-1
CASSPRGLAGGPSLSYNEQFF
TGTGCCAGCTCACCACGCGGCCTAGCGGGGGGGCCATCATTATCCTACAATGAGCAGTTCTTC
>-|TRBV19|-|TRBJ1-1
CASSIDRVNTEAFF
TGTGCCAGTAGTATAGACAGGGTGAACACTGAAGCTTTCTTT
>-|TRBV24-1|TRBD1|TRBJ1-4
CATSDPPAGTGGEKLFF
TGTGCCACCAGTGACCCCCCGGCTGGGACAGGGGGCGAAAAACTGTTTTTT
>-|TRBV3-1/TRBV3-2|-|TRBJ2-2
CASSRQVTGELFF
TGTGCCAGCAGCCGTCAGGTCACCGGGGAGCTGTTTTTT
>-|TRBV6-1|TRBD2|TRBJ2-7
CASSEGGGSSYEQYF
TGTGCCAGCAGTGAGGGGGGGGGTAGCTCCTACGAGCAGTACTTC
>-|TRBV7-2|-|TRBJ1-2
CASSLANNYGYTF
TGTGCCAGCAGCTTAGCAAATAACTATGGCTACACCTTC
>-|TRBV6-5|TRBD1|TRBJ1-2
CASSLQGALSGYTF
TGTGCCAGCAGCCTACAGGGGGCGCTGAGTGGCTACACCTTC
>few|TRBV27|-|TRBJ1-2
CASSSQGLGYTF
TGTGCCAGCAGTTCACAGGGCCTTGGCTACACCTTC
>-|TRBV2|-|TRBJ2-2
CASSLRLTRGTGELFF
TGTGCCAGCAGTTTACGACTAACGCGGGGCACAGGGGAGCTGTTTTTT
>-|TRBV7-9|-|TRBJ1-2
CASRLGAYGYTF
TGTGCCAGCAGGCTCGGGGCTTATGGCTACACCTTC
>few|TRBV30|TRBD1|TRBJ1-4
CAWSALRTGGKLFF
TGTGCCTGGAGTGCCCTCCGGACAGGGGGAAAACTGTTTTTT
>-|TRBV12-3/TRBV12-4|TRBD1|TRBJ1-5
CASSPRGNQPQHF
TGTGCCAGCAGTCCCAGGGGGAATCAGCCCCAGCATTTT
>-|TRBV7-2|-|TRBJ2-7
CASSSSGRDYEQYF
TGTGCCAGCAGCTCCAGTGGACGGGACTACGAGCAGTACTTC
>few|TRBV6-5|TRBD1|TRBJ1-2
CASSKPGTGDFGYTF
TGTGCCAGCAGTAAACCCGGGACAGGGGATTTTGGCTACACCTTC
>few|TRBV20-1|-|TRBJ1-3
CSATTSNTIYF
TGCAGTGCTACAACTTCAAACACCATATATTTT
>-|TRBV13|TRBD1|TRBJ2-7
CASSPQGQAYSYEQYF
TGTGCCAGCAGCCCCCAGGGACAGGCCTACTCCTACGAGCAGTACTTC
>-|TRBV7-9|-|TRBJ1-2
CASSPPDNYYGYTF
TGTGCCAGCAGCCCACCTGACAACTACTATGGCTACACCTTC
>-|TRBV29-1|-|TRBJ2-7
CSAAGLQSQDEQYF
TGCAGCGCCGCGGGACTCCAGTCACAGGACGAGCAGTACTTC
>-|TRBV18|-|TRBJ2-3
CASSTGTDTQYF
TGTGCCAGCTCAACGGGCACAGATACGCAGTATTTT
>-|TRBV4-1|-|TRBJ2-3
CASSGGNGGTDTQYF
TGCGCCAGCAGCGGCGGGAACGGTGGCACAGATACGCAGTATTTT
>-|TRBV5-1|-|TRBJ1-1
CASSQPTVNTEAFF
TGCGCCAGCAGCCAACCGACAGTGAACACTGAAGCTTTCTTT
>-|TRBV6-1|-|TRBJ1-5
CASSENRGVDQPQHF
TGTGCCAGCAGTGAAAACAGAGGGGTAGATCAGCCCCAGCATTTT
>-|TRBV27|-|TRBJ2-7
CASSSAGTAASYEQYF
TGTGCCAGCAGTTCCGCCGGGACGGCAGCCTCCTACGAGCAGTACTTC
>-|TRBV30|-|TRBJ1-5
CAWSTGRHSNQPQHF
TGTGCCTGGAGCACCGGACGGCATAGCAATCAGCCCCAGCATTTT
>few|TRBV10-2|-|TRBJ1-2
CASSDGAEYGYTF
TGCGCCAGCAGTGACGGTGCGGAGTATGGCTACACCTTC
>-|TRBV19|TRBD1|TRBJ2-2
CASSRGQDTGELFF
TGTGCCAGTAGTAGGGGACAGGACACCGGGGAGCTGTTTTTT
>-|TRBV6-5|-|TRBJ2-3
CASSYSGGTDTQYF
TGTGCCAGCAGTTACTCGGGCGGCACAGATACGCAGTATTTT
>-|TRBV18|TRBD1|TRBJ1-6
CASSPRQGGSPLHF
TGTGCCAGCTCACCAAGACAGGGTGGTTCACCCCTCCACTTT
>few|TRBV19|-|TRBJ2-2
CASSIGRLLTGELFF
TGTGCCAGTAGTATAGGCAGGTTACTCACCGGGGAGCTGTTTTTT
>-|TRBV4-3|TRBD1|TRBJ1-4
CASSQEPRQGGEKLFF
TGCGCCAGCAGCCAAGAGCCGCGACAGGGAGGTGAAAAACTGTTTTTT
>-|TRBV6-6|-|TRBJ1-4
CASEETPNEKLFF
TGTGCCAGCGAGGAGACCCCTAATGAAAAACTGTTTTTT
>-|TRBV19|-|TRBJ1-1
CASSIGGLNTEAFF
TGTGCCAGTAGTATAGGGGGGTTGAACACTGAAGCTTTCTTT
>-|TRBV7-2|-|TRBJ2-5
CASSLFVETQYF
TGTGCCAGCAGCTTATTTGTGGAGACCCAGTACTTC
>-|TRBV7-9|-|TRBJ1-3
CASSLPTVGANTIYF
TGTGCCAGCAGCCTTCCGACGGTAGGGGCGAACACCATATATTTT
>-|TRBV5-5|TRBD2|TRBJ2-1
CASSRLAGGQSSYNEQFF
TGTGCCAGCAGCCGACTAGCGGGAGGCCAAAGCTCCTACAATGAGCAGTTCTTC
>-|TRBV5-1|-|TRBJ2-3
CASSFSRSTDTQYF
TGCGCCAGCAGCTTTTCGCGGAGCACAGATACGCAGTATTTT
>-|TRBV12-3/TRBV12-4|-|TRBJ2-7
CASSSTGYEQYF
TGTGCCAGCAGTTCCACTGGCTACGAGCAGTACTTC
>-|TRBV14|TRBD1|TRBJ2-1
CASSQEGQPRYNEQFF
TGTGCCAGCAGCCAAGAGGGACAGCCACGCTACAATGAGCAGTTCTTC
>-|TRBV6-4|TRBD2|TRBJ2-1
CASSDSSGRENEQFF
TGTGCCAGCAGTGACTCTAGCGGGAGGGAAAATGAGCAGTTCTTC
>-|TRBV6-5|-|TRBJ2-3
CASSYGGLRADTQYF
TGTGCCAGCAGTTACGGGGGGCTCCGCGCAGATACGCAGTATTTT
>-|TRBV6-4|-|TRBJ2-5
CASSDFRRKETQYF
TGTGCCAGCAGTGACTTCCGCAGAAAAGAGACCCAGTACTTC
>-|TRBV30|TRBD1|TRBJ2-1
CAWSGYRGYEQFF
TGTGCCTGGAGTGGGTACAGGGGGTATGAGCAGTTCTTC
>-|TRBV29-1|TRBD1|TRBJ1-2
CSVPLGTGGYTF
TGCAGCGTGCCCCTAGGGACAGGAGGCTACACCTTC
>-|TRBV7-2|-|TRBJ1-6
CASSSNLNSPLHF
TGTGCCAGCAGCTCCAACTTAAATTCACCCCTCCACTTT
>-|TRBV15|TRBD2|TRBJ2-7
CATSRDTRLAGAYEQYF
TGTGCCACCAGCAGAGATACTAGACTAGCGGGAGCCTACGAGCAGTACTTC
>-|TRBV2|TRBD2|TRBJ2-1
CASSEDQWTSSYNEQFF
TGTGCCAGCAGTGAAGACCAGTGGACTAGCTCCTACAATGAGCAGTTCTTC
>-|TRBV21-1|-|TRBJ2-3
CASSKGALAGGMYTQYF
TGTGCCAGCAGCAAAGGAGCGCTAGCGGGGGGGATGTATACGCAGTATTTT
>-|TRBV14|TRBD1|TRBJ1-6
CASSPGTAGNSPLHF
TGTGCCAGCAGCCCAGGGACAGCCGGGAATTCACCCCTCCACTTT